This entry describes one TCR beta chain. Antigen unknown. The entry originates in a study of T cells in Graves' hyperthyroidism and ophthalmopathy. Amplification of TCR beta CDR3 regions was performed using RNA transcripts as template. Primed by the HTBI set, a first-round RT-PCR was run on the TCR CDR3. TCRdb reanalysed the multiplex PCR reads using MiXCR and keeps one entry per CDR3 protein. The table has under 200,000 distinct CDR3 sequences, less than 10% seen once; the top ten hold approximately 20%. Germline V gene lookup returns CDR1 MNHEY and CDR2 SMNVEV (reference sequence). Trimming cost V 3 bases and J 7 bases, with 12 bases left between them. The CDR3 is 13 amino acids. Together with thyroid ultrasound, orbital computed tomography, serum thyroxine and TRAb, clinical symptoms were used for diagnoses. General study points: Before onset, ophthalmopathy was predicted by the model a median 6.5 months earlier. Ophthalmopathy could be told apart from stable hyperthyroidism with a 13 V-J model.

The rearrangement joins TRBV27 to TRBJ1-1; D not certain. The sequence was obtained from a woman aged 18 to 35 with Graves' hyperthyroidism that later progressed to Graves' ophthalmopathy. The sequenced sample was blood. The CDR3 loop is CASSFAGNNEAFF. CDR3 DNA: TGTGCCAGCAGTTTCGCGGGGAATAATGAAGCTTTCTTT.